This T cell receptor beta chain was recovered during a study of cytomegalovirus exposure and HLA in healthy donors. Findings and limits, study-wide: It was 164 TCR beta chains that were listed as cytomegalovirus-associated. The tendency of first-cohort TCR clusters to co-occur in the 120 or so validation repertoires emerged from a later analysis.

Profiling relied on immunoSEQ multiplex PCR, and the TCRdb table lists in-frame clones only, not all of them. The sample has about 360,000 clones, roughly 89% seen once. A remark on this clone: Antigen: not known.

Sequenced sample: PBMCs. The clonotype comes from a woman between 18 and 29 years old in good health and CMV-seronegative.

CDR3 nucleotide sequence: TGCGCCAGCAGCTTGGGGGACAGGGAGAGCACAGATACGCAGTATTTT. It is translated as CASSLGDRESTDTQYF. The V gene is TRBV5-1, the J gene TRBJ2-3, with 9 bases matching TRBD1. Germline CDR1 SGHRS, CDR2 YFSETQ. This CDR3 spans 16 amino acids. V shed 0 bases, J shed 0 bases, and the junction held 2 bases outside the gene matches.